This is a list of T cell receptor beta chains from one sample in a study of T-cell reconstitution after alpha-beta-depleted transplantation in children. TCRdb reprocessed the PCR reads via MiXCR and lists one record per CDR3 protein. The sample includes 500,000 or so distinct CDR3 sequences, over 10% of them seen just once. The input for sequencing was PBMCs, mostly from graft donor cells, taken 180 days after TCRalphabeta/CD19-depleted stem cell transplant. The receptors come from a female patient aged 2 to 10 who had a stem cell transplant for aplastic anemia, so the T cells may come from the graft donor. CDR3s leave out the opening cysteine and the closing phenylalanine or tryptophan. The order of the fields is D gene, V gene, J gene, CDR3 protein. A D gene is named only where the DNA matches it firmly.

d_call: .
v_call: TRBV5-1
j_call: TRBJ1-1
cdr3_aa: ASSFRQLLGSMNTEAF

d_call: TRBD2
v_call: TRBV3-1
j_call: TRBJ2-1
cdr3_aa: ASSRLLAGVDYNEQF

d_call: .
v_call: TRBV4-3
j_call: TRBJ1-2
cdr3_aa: ASSQVHRQTYGYT

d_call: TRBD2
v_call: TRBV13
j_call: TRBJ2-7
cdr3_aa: ASSLDSRLAGLPGAYEQY

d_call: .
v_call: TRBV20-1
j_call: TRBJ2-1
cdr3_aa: SARVWLEGAYGEQF

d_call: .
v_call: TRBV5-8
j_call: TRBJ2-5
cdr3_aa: ASSPGVAWGETQY

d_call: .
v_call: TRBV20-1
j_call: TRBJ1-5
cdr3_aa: SARKDQPQH

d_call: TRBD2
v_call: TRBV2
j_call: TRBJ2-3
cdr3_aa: ASSEGAGGADTQY

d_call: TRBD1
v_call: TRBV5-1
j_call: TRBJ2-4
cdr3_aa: ASSPGQLLAKNIQY

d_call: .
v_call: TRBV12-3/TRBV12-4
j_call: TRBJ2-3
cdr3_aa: ASSLFVDTQY

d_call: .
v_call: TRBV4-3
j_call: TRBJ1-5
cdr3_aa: ASSQPLTRTVGGSQPQH